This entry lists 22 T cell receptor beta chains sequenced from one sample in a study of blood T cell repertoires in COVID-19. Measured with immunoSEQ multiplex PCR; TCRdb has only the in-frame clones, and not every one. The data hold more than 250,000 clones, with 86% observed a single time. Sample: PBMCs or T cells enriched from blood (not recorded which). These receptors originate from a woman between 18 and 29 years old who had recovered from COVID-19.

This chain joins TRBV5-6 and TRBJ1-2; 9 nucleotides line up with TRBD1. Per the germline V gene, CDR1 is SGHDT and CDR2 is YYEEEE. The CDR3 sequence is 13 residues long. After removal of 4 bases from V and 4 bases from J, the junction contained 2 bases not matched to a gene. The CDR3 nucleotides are TGTGCCAGCAGCACGACAGGGGGCTATGGCTACACCTTC. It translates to CASSTTGGYGYTF.

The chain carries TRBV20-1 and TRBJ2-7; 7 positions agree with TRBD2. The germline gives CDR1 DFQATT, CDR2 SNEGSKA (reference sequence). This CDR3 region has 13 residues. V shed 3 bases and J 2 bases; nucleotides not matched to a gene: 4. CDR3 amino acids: CSASGREPYEQYF. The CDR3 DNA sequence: TGCAGTGCTAGTGGGCGGGAGCCCTACGAGCAGTACTTC.

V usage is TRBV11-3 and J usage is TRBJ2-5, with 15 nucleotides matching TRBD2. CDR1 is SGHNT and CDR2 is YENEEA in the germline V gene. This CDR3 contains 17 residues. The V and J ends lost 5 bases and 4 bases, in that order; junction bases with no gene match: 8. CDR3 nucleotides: TGTGCCAGCAGCAAGGGACTAGCGGGGGGCCCTCCAGAGACCCAGTACTTC. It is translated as CASSKGLAGGPPETQYF.

In DNA, the CDR3 is TGTGCCAGCAGGAGAGCAACTAATGAAAAACTGTTTTTT. It encodes CASRRATNEKLFF. V and J are TRBV6-5 and TRBJ1-4; D remains ambiguous. V was pared by 6 bases and J by 0 bases, with 5 bases between. CDR3 length: 13 amino acids. Germline CDR1 reads MNHEY; CDR2 reads SVGAGI.

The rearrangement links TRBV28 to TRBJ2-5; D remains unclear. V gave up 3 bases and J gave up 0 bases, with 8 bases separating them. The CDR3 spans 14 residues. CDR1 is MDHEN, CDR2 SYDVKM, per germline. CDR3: CASSLGKYQETQYF. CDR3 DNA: TGTGCCAGCAGTTTGGGCAAGTACCAAGAGACCCAGTACTTC. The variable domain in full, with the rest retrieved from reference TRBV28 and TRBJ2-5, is DVKVTQSSRYLVKRTGEKVFLECVQDMDHENMFWYRQDPGLGLRLIYFSYDVKMKEKGDIPEGYSVSREKKERFSLILESASTNQTSMYLCASSLGKYQETQYFGPGTRLLVL.

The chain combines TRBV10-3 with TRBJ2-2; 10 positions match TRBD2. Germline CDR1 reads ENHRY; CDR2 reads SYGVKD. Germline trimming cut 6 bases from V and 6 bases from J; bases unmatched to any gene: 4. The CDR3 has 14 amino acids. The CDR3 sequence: CAIRGTSAPGELFF. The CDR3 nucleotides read TGTGCCATCAGAGGGACTAGCGCCCCCGGGGAGCTGTTTTTT.

The CDR3: CASSQDSGYGNTIYF. CDR3 bases: TGTGCCAGCAGCCAAGATTCGGGGTACGGAAACACCATATATTTT. The chain combines TRBV3-1 (or the pseudogene TRBV3-2) with TRBJ1-3; D is uncertain. From germline, CDR1 is LGHDT and CDR2 YNNKEL (reference sequence). The CDR3 loop spans 15 amino acids. V was shortened by 0 bases and J by 4 bases, with 10 bases between the two germline ends.

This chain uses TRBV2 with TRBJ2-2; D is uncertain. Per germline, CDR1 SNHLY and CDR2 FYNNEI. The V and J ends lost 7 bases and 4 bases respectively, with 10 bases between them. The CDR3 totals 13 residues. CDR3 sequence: CASNGVVTGELFF. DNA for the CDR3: TGTGCCAGCAATGGAGTTGTCACCGGGGAGCTGTTTTTT.

DNA for the CDR3: TGCGCCAGCAGTGATGGACTAGCGGGGGCCGGGGAGCTGTTTTTT. This encodes CASSDGLAGAGELFF. The rearrangement joins TRBV10-2 to TRBJ2-2, with 13 bases that match TRBD2. Germline CDR1 WSHSY, CDR2 SAAADI. After removal of 3 bases from V and 6 bases from J, the junction contained 1 base not matched to a gene. This CDR3 is 15 amino acids long.

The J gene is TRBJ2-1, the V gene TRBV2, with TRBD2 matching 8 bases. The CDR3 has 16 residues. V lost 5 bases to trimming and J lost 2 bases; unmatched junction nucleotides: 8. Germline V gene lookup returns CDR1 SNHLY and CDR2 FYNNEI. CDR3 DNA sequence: TGTGCCAGCAGTCAAACCGGCGGGGGGCCCTACAATGAGCAGTTCTTC. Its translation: CASSQTGGGPYNEQFF.

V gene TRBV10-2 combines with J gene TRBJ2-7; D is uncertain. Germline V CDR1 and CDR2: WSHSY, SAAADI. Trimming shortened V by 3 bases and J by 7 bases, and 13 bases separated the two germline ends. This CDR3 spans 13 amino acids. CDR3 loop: CASSDSYYGEQYF. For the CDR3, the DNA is TGCGCCAGCAGTGACAGCTACTACGGGGAGCAGTACTTC.

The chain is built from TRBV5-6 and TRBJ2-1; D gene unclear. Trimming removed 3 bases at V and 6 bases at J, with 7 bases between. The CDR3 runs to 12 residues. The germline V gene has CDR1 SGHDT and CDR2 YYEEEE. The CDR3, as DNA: TGTGCCAGCAGCTCAGGAACCAATGAGCAGTTCTTC. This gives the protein CASSSGTNEQFF.

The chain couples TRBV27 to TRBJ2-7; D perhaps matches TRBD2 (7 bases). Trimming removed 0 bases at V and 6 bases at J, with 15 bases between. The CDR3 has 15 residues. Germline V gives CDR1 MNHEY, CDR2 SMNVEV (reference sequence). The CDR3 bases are TGTGCCAGCAGTTTATCGAGTCAGGGGAGGGGCGAGCAGTACTTC. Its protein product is CASSLSSQGRGEQYF.

CDR3: CASRTSGGDYGYTF. In DNA form, the CDR3 reads TGTGCCAGCAGAACTTCTGGGGGGGACTATGGCTACACCTTC. The rearrangement links TRBV2 to TRBJ1-2; tentative D call: TRBD1 (5 bases). From germline, CDR1 is SNHLY and CDR2 FYNNEI. V was shortened by 6 bases and J by 3 bases, with 14 bases between the two germline ends. CDR3 length: 14 residues.

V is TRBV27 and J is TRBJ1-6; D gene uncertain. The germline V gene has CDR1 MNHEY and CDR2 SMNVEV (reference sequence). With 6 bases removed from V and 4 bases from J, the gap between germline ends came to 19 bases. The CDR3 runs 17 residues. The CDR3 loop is CASRSYASGHYNSPLHF. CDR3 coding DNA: TGTGCCAGCAGATCTTACGCCTCTGGGCATTATAATTCACCCCTCCACTTT.

The CDR3 nucleotides are TGTGCCAGCAGTTTATGGTCAGGGCGGCGGCAAGAGACCCAGTACTTC. This gives the protein CASSLWSGRRQETQYF. The chain employs TRBV28 and TRBJ2-5, with TRBD1 as a possible D gene (5 bases). V shed 0 bases and J shed 2 bases, with 13 bases lying between them. This CDR3 contains 16 residues. The germline CDR1 and CDR2 sequences are MDHEN and SYDVKM.

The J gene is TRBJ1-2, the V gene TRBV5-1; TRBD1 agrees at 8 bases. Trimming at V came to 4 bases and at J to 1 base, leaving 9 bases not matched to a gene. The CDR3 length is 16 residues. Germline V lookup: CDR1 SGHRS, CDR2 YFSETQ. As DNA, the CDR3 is TGCGCCAGCAGCCCGGACAGGGTCCCAAATAACTATGGCTACACCTTC. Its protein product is CASSPDRVPNNYGYTF.

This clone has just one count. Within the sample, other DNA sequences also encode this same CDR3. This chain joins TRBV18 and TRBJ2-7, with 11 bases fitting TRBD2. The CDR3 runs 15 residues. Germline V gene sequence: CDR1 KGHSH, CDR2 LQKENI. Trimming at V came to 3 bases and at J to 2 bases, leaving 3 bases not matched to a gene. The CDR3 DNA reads TGTGCCAGCTCACCCACTAGCGGGGGTACCTACGAGCAGTACTTC. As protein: CASSPTSGGTYEQYF.

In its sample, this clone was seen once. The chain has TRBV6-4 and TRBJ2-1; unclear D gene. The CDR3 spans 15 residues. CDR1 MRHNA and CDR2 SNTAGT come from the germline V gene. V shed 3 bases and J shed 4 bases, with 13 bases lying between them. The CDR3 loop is CASSEEAAGYNEQFF. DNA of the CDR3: TGTGCCAGCAGTGAAGAGGCGGCTGGATACAATGAGCAGTTCTTC.

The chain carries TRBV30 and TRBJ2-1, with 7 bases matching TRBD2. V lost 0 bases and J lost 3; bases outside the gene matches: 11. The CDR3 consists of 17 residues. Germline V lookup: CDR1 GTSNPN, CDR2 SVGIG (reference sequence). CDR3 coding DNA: TGTGCCTGGAGTGTACGTGGGGGGGACCCTTTCTACAATGAGCAGTTCTTC. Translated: CAWSVRGGDPFYNEQFF.

The CDR3 here is CSVGLADPYEQYF. The CDR3 bases are TGCAGCGTTGGACTAGCGGATCCCTACGAGCAGTACTTC. V and J are TRBV29-1 and TRBJ2-7; 9 bases match TRBD2. With 4 bases clipped from V and 2 bases from J, the junction kept 3 bases outside the gene matches. The CDR3 is 13 amino acids. CDR1 SQVTM and CDR2 ANQGSEA come from the germline V gene.

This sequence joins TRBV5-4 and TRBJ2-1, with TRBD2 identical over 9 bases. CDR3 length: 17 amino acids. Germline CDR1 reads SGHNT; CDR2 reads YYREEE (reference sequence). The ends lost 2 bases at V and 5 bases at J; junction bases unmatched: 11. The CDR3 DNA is TGTGCCAGCAGCTTAAACGGGGGCGGGAGGGCGAACAATGAGCAGTTCTTC. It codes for CASSLNGGGRANNEQFF.